Presented here are 8 T cell receptor beta chains from one specimen sequenced in a study of cytomegalovirus exposure and HLA in healthy donors (TCRdb year 2017). The library was generated by the immunoSEQ multiplex PCR assay. The multiplex PCR relied on a mix of 60 forward primers for TCR Vbeta segments and 13 reverse primers for TCR Jbeta segments. The source is immuneACCESS, and TCRdb retained only in-frame sequences with V and J called. Part of the clones is not carried over; for the studies checked, unresolved V genes explain less than half of this, and the remainder is unexplained. Present in this sample are over 100,000 clones, around three quarters of which were seen just once. The top ten clones comprise 2.5% to 3.5% of the sample. Sequenced material: PBMCs. These receptors were collected from a woman in her thirties in good health and CMV-seropositive.

The V call is TRBV28, the J call TRBJ1-1; D is perhaps TRBD1 (6 bases). The CDR3 is made up of 17 amino acids. Between the trimmed V and J ends, which lost 6 bases and 0 bases, there was a span of 20 bases. The germline V gene encodes CDR1 MDHEN and CDR2 SYDVKM. The CDR3 DNA reads as TGTGCCAGCAGCCCCTGGCCCAAGGGGGAGATGAACACTGAAGCTTTCTTT. It encodes CASSPWPKGEMNTEAFF. Together with reference TRBV28 and TRBJ1-1, the CDR3 gives the full variable domain: DVKVTQSSRYLVKRTGEKVFLECVQDMDHENMFWYRQDPGLGLRLIYFSYDVKMKEKGDIPEGYSVSREKKERFSLILESASTNQTSMYLCASSPWPKGEMNTEAFFGQGTRLTVV.

This clone was counted once. The CDR3 region has the DNA TGTGCCAGCAGTGAATTGGGAGAGCAGTACTTC. Protein: CASSELGEQYF. The chain joins TRBV25-1 to TRBJ2-5; D might be TRBD2 (5 bases). CDR1 is MGHDK and CDR2 is SYGVNS in the germline V gene. With 1 base removed from V and 11 bases from J, the gap between germline ends came to 8 bases. The CDR3 is 11 residues long.

This clone was observed a handful of times. The chain links TRBV11-2 to TRBJ2-1; D gene unclear. The CDR3 extends over 14 amino acids. Trimming shortened V by 1 base and J by 8 bases, and 12 bases separated the two germline ends. Germline assignment: CDR1 SGHAT and CDR2 FQNNGV. CDR3 sequence (DNA): TGTGCCAGCAGCTTAGTTTCGGTCCTCGATGAGCAGTTCTTC. It codes for CASSLVSVLDEQFF.

The chain combines TRBV28 with TRBJ2-1; 7 bases are a match to TRBD2. The germline gives CDR1 MDHEN, CDR2 SYDVKM. This CDR3 is 17 amino acids long. V gave up 4 bases and J gave up 8 bases; unmatched junction bases: 17. The chain's CDR3 is CASSSPPPGGLSDEQFF. The CDR3 DNA reads as TGTGCCAGCAGTTCCCCCCCTCCCGGGGGGTTGTCCGATGAGCAGTTCTTC.

This rearrangement joins TRBV5-1 to TRBJ2-7, with D perhaps TRBD1 (6 bases). Germline V gene data show CDR1 as SGHRS and CDR2 as YFSETQ. The V end was cut by 7 bases, the J end by 7 bases, with 24 bases between. The CDR3 has 15 residues. This chain's CDR3 is CASRRGGREFMEQYF. CDR3 bases: TGCGCCAGCCGCAGGGGTGGCAGGGAATTTATGGAGCAGTACTTC.

This clone was seen only a few times. The rearrangement uses TRBV5-1 and TRBJ2-2; 10 nucleotides align to TRBD2. Germline V CDR1 and CDR2: SGHRS, YFSETQ. V was pared by 0 bases and J by 2 bases, with 7 bases of the junction left unmatched. This CDR3 has 18 residues. The CDR3 DNA follows: TGCGCCAGCAGCTTGGCCGGGATAGCGGGGGGAAACACCGGGGAGCTGTTTTTT. It translates to CASSLAGIAGGNTGELFF.

J is TRBJ2-5 and V is TRBV5-5, with D possibly being TRBD2 (6 bases). Germline loops: CDR1 SGHKS, CDR2 YYEKEE (reference sequence). The CDR3 is made up of 15 amino acids. The V end was cut by 1 base, the J end by 5 bases, with 15 bases between. Here the CDR3 reads CASSLYGGSSETQYF. The CDR3 DNA is TGTGCCAGCAGCTTGTATGGGGGGTCGTCGGAGACCCAGTACTTC.

The chain employs TRBV6-1 and TRBJ2-7; D might be TRBD2 (5 bases). Trimming left V 2 bases short and J 6 bases short, with 11 bases between. Looked up from germline, CDR1 is MNHNS and CDR2 is SASEGT. The CDR3 is 13 amino acids. The CDR3 DNA follows: TGTGCCAGCAGTGAAACGAGGGCACGCGAGCAGTACTTC. Translating gives CASSETRAREQYF.